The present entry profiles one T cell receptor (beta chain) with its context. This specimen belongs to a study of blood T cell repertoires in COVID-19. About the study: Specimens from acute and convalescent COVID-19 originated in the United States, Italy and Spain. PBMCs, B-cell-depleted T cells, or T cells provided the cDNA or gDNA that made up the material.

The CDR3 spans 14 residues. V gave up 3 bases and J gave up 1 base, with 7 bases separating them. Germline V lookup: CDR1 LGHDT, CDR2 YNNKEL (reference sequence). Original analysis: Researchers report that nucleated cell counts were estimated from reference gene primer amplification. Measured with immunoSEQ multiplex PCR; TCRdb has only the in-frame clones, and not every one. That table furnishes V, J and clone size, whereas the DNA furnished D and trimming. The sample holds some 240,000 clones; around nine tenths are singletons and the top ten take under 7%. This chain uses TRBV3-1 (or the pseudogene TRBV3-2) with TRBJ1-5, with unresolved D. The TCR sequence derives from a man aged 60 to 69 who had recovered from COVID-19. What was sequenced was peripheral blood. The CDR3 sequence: CASSQARSNQPQHF. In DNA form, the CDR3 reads TGTGCCAGCAGCCAGGCGAGGAGCAATCAGCCCCAGCATTTT.